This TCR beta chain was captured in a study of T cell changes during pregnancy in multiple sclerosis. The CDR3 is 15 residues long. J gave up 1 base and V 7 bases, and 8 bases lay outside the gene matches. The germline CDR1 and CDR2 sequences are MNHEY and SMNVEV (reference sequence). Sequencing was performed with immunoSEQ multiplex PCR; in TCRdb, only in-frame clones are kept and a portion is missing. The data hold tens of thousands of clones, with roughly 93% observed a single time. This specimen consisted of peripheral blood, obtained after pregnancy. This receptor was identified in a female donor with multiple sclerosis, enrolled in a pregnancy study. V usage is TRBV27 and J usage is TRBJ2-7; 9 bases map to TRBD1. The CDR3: CASNPTGGPSYEQYF. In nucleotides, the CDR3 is TGTGCCAGCAACCCAACAGGGGGCCCGTCCTACGAGCAGTACTTC.